This TCR beta chain is from a study of long-term antiretroviral therapy in people with HIV. As concerns this clone: What it binds is not known.

Germline assignment: CDR1 SGHDT and CDR2 YYEEEE. CDR3 length: 18 amino acids. V was clipped by 3 bases and J by 0 bases, with 19 bases between them. Version v3.0 of the immunoSEQ assay ran at survey level. Method: immunoSEQ multiplex PCR; TCRdb's copy keeps in-frame clones and lacks some. This sample has more than 35,000 clones, with around 85% found just once. Whole-study findings and limits: For ART adherence, viral resistance and therapy changes, no data were available.

The sample in question was unsorted PBMCs, obtained 2.2 years after starting antiretroviral therapy. The receptor's source is a man aged 18 to 29 with HIV. This chain joins TRBV5-6 and TRBJ1-3; a possible D gene is TRBD1 (5 bases). CDR3 nucleotide sequence: TGTGCCAGCAGCTCCTTCATGCGAGCCGGGGCCTCTGGAAACACCATATATTTT. Residues: CASSSFMRAGASGNTIYF.